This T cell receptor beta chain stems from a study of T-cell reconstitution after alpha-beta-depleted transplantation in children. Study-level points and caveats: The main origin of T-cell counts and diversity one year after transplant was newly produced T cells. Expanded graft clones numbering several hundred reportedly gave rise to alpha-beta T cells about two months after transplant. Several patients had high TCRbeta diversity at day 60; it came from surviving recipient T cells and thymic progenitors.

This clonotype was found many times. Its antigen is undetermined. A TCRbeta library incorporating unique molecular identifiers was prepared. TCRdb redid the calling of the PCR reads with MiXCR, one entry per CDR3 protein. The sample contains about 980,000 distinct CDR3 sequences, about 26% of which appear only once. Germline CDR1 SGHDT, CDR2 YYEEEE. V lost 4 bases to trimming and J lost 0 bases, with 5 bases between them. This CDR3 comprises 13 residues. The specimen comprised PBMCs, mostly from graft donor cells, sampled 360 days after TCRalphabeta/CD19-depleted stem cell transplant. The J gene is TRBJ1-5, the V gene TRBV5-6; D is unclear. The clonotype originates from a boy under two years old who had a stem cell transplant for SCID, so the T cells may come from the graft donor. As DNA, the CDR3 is TGTGCCAGCAGCCGTTATAGCAATCAGCCCCAGCATTTT. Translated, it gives CASSRYSNQPQHF.